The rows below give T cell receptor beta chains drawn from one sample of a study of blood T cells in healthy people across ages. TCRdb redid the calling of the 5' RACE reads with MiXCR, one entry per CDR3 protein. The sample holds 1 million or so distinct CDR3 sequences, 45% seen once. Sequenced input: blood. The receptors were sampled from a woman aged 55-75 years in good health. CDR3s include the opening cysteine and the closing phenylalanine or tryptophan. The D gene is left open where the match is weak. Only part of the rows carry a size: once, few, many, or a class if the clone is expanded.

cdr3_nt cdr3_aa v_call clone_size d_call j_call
TGTGCCAGCAGCTTCCGGACTAGCGGGAGTATAACCGGGGAGCTGTTTTTT CASSFRTSGSITGELFF TRBV11-3 . TRBD2 TRBJ2-2
TGTGCCAGCAGTTACTCGTTGACTAGCGGGAGTGACGAGCAGTACTTC CASSYSLTSGSDEQYF TRBV6-2/TRBV6-3 . TRBD2 TRBJ2-7
TGTGCCAGCAGTGAAGCGCGTTACGGTGAGACCCAGTACTTC CASSEARYGETQYF TRBV2 few . TRBJ2-5
TGTGCCAGCAGTCTCCCGGGTCGGGTCGAGGGCAATGAGCAGTTCTTC CASSLPGRVEGNEQFF TRBV28 few . TRBJ2-1
TGCGCCAGCAGCCCCAGGGCCTTGTCCTACGAGCAGTACTTC CASSPRALSYEQYF TRBV5-1 . . TRBJ2-7
TGTGCCAGCAGCCAAGTAGGCGGGAGGGCCGGGGATACGCAGTATTTT CASSQVGGRAGDTQYF TRBV4-2 few TRBD2 TRBJ2-3
TGCGCCAGCGCCCTACTCCGCTATACGCAGTATTTT CASALLRYTQYF TRBV10-1 many . TRBJ2-3
TGTGCCACCAGCACTGACAGGGGGCGAGAGACCCAGTACTTC CATSTDRGRETQYF TRBV15 few TRBD1 TRBJ2-5
TGCGCCAGTCGGACTAGCGGTCTAGATACGCAGTATTTT CASRTSGLDTQYF TRBV10-2 once TRBD2 TRBJ2-3
TGTGCCAGCAGTCCTCTAGCGGAGCAGTTCTTC CASSPLAEQFF TRBV27 . . TRBJ2-1
TGTGCCAGCAGCTTGTACAGCAACTACGACGAGCAGTACTTC CASSLYSNYDEQYF TRBV5-5 . . TRBJ2-7
TGTGCCAGCAGTTACCCGCGACAGGGTACCCACGAGCAGTACTTC CASSYPRQGTHEQYF TRBV6-2/TRBV6-3 . TRBD1 TRBJ2-7
TGTGCCAGCAGGACTAGCGCCTACAATGAGCAGTTCTTC CASRTSAYNEQFF TRBV12-3/TRBV12-4 . TRBD2 TRBJ2-1
TGTGCCAGCAGCTGGAGGGTTGGGTATGGCTACACCTTC CASSWRVGYGYTF TRBV7-2 . . TRBJ1-2
TGCAGCCCGCCCCTAGGGGACAGGGACTTAATTAGACGACAAGAGACCCAGTACTTC CSPPLGDRDLIRRQETQYF TRBV29-1 . TRBD1 TRBJ2-5
TGTGCCAGCAGTTATTGGGGGAACACAGATACGCAGTATTTT CASSYWGNTDTQYF TRBV6-5 many . TRBJ2-3
TGCAGCGTTGCAGGGGGAGGGGGCTACGAGCAGTACTTC CSVAGGGGYEQYF TRBV29-1 few . TRBJ2-7
TGTGCCATCAGTGGTCCAAGGGCAACTAACACAGATACGCAGTATTTT CAISGPRATNTDTQYF TRBV10-3 . . TRBJ2-3
TGTGCCAGCAGTTTACGGGGACGACCCACAGATACGCAGTATTTT CASSLRGRPTDTQYF TRBV28 . . TRBJ2-3
TGTGCCAGCAGCCAAGAGGTCCGCTCCTACACTGAAGCTTTCTTT CASSQEVRSYTEAFF TRBV4-2 . . TRBJ1-1
TGCAGTGCTCAAGCGGGAGGCGCTCGGGAGACCCAGTACTTC CSAQAGGARETQYF TRBV20-1 few TRBD2 TRBJ2-5
TGTGCCAGCAGCTTACGACGGGGGCCTTCTGGGGATGAGCAGTTCTTC CASSLRRGPSGDEQFF TRBV7-6 . . TRBJ2-1
TGCGCCAGCAGCCCTGGGGGACAGAATTACAATGAGCAGTTCTTC CASSPGGQNYNEQFF TRBV5-1 . TRBD1 TRBJ2-1
TGTGCCAGCAGTCCCCGCGTCAGAGATACGCAGTATTTT CASSPRVRDTQYF TRBV12-3/TRBV12-4 . . TRBJ2-3
TGTGCCAGCACCAACTCTTTAGGGGGCTACACCTTC CASTNSLGGYTF TRBV6-5 few . TRBJ1-2
TGCAGCGGGCGGGCCGACTACGAGCAGTACTTC CSGRADYEQYF TRBV29-1 . . TRBJ2-7
TGTGCCAGCAAAATCCGGGCGCCTGGGGCCAACGTCCTGACTTTC CASKIRAPGANVLTF TRBV6-5 . . TRBJ2-6
TGTGCCACCAGCGGTTGGGGTGGGTACCAACAAGAGACCCAGTACTTC CATSGWGGYQQETQYF TRBV15 few . TRBJ2-5
TGCGCCAGCAGCCAAGAATGGCCTAGCGGCCAAGAGACCCAGTACTTC CASSQEWPSGQETQYF TRBV4-1 many TRBD2 TRBJ2-5
TGCGCCACCAGGACGGGGATAGCGGGAGCCGTAGATACGCAGTATTTT CATRTGIAGAVDTQYF TRBV5-1 few TRBD2 TRBJ2-3
TGCGCCAGCAGCTACGGGACTAGCCTCAATGAGCAGTTCTTC CASSYGTSLNEQFF TRBV5-1 few TRBD2 TRBJ2-1
TGTGCCACCGCCCCCCACGAGCAGTACTTC CATAPHEQYF TRBV7-9 few . TRBJ2-7
TGTGCCAGCAGTTTAACCTCCAGCCTAAACATTCAGTACTTC CASSLTSSLNIQYF TRBV27 . . TRBJ2-4
TGTGCCAGCAGCGGCAACACCTACGAGCAGTACTTC CASSGNTYEQYF TRBV7-6 . . TRBJ2-7
TGTGCCAGCTCACCTTCCGGGACTAGCGGGACCTACGAGCAGTACTTC CASSPSGTSGTYEQYF TRBV18 once TRBD2 TRBJ2-7
TGCGCCAGCAGCCCTCCGAAGACTAGCAGCGAGCAGTACTTC CASSPPKTSSEQYF TRBV5-1 . TRBD2 TRBJ2-7
TGTGCCAGCAGCTTAACAGTGGCCAGCTCTGGGGCCAACGTCCTGACTTTC CASSLTVASSGANVLTF TRBV7-2 few . TRBJ2-6
TGTGCCAGCAGTAGAGCGCCAGCAATTGCAACTAATGAAAAACTGTTTTTT CASSRAPAIATNEKLFF TRBV12-3/TRBV12-4 . . TRBJ1-4
TGTGCCAGCTCACCACTAAACGCGGGGAGCACAGATACGCAGTATTTT CASSPLNAGSTDTQYF TRBV18 . . TRBJ2-3
TGCGCCAGCAGCTGGGACTATTTCCGGAACTACGAGCAGTACTTC CASSWDYFRNYEQYF TRBV5-1 . TRBD2 TRBJ2-7
TGCAGTGCTAGAGACATACGGGAGCCTGGGAATGAGCAGTTCTTC CSARDIREPGNEQFF TRBV20-1 few . TRBJ2-1
TGCGCCAGCAGCCAAGATACCAGTGGGGATGAAGCTTTCTTT CASSQDTSGDEAFF TRBV4-1 . . TRBJ1-1
TGTGCCAGCAGTTATCGCCCGGGCGGGGGGACGGTGGATGAGCAGTTCTTC CASSYRPGGGTVDEQFF TRBV11-2 . TRBD2 TRBJ2-1
TGTGCCAGCAGACTTACAGGGGGCTCGTCCTACGAGCAGTACTTC CASRLTGGSSYEQYF TRBV28 few TRBD1 TRBJ2-7
TGTGCCAGCAGTGATCGGGACAGGCGAAACTACGAGCAGTACTTC CASSDRDRRNYEQYF TRBV6-1 few TRBD1 TRBJ2-7
TGTGCCAGCTCACCCCAGTGGACAGTCCAAGAGACCCAGTACTTC CASSPQWTVQETQYF TRBV18 . . TRBJ2-5
TGTGCCAGCAGTTTAATCAAGCGGGCGGGGAATGAGCAGTTCTTC CASSLIKRAGNEQFF TRBV12-3/TRBV12-4 few . TRBJ2-1
TGTGCCAGCAGAGGACAGGGGGCCTACAATGAGCAGTTCTTC CASRGQGAYNEQFF TRBV12-3/TRBV12-4 . TRBD1 TRBJ2-1
TGTGCCAGCAGCTCGCCCCGCGGGAAGTTCTCCTACGAGCAGTACTTC CASSSPRGKFSYEQYF TRBV11-2 . . TRBJ2-7
TGTGCCAGCAGCGTAGATCTAGGGTCCTACGAGCAGTACTTC CASSVDLGSYEQYF TRBV9 few . TRBJ2-7
TGCGCCAGCAGCCAAGATTATAATAGGCAGGGGAACACTGAAGCTTTCTTT CASSQDYNRQGNTEAFF TRBV4-1 . . TRBJ1-1
TGTGCCAGCAGCCAAGGGGGCCGGACGGAGGGCTACACCTTC CASSQGGRTEGYTF TRBV3-1 few . TRBJ1-2
TGTGCCAGCAGCCAAGTTAGGTCCGGGACATCGGAGGAAAAACTGTTTTTT CASSQVRSGTSEEKLFF TRBV4-2 . . TRBJ1-4
TGTGCCAGCAGCTTGATACAGGGGGCGCTTGGCTACACCTTC CASSLIQGALGYTF TRBV7-2 . TRBD1 TRBJ1-2